This TCR beta chain was documented in a study of blood T cells in healthy people across ages. Each sample gave at least 7 million isolated PBMCs. Primers used in a second PCR of about 6 to 12 cycles were a sample-barcoded 5' primer and a J-beta primer mix. One entry per CDR3 protein results from TCRdb running MiXCR on the 5' RACE reads. The repertoire holds more than 1 million distinct CDR3 sequences, with roughly 45% as singletons. Trimming at V came to 5 bases and at J to 6 bases, leaving 11 bases not matched to a gene. Germline loops: CDR1 MNHEY, CDR2 SVGAGI. The CDR3 length is 16 residues. The sequenced material came from blood. The sequence was collected from a woman aged 55-75 years in good health. V gene TRBV6-5 combines with J gene TRBJ2-7; 12 bases agree with TRBD2. CDR3 protein: CASSPTPGGLAGEQYF. CDR3 DNA sequence: TGTGCCAGCAGTCCTACCCCAGGGGGACTAGCGGGCGAGCAGTACTTC.